This is a list of T cell receptor beta chains from one sample in a study of T-cell reconstitution after alpha-beta-depleted transplantation in children. TCRdb analysed the PCR reads with MiXCR anew, one entry per CDR3 protein. The sample lists some 550,000 distinct CDR3 sequences; around 19% were seen once. The sequencing here drew on PBMCs from the stem cell graft donor, taken from the stem cell graft. These TCRs come from a human donor who donated a stem cell graft to a child with acute lymphoblastic leukemia. Each CDR3 is given with its conserved first and last residue. Fields, in order: CDR3 DNA, CDR3 protein, V gene, D gene, J gene, clone size. The D gene is left open where the match is weak. Size values are once, few and many counts, or a class for expanded clones, and some rows have none.

cdr3_nt: TGTGCCACCAGCAGAGATGCGGCAGGGACGGGCTACGAGCAGTACTTC; cdr3_aa: CATSRDAAGTGYEQYF; v_call: TRBV15; d_call: .; j_call: TRBJ2-7; clone_size: .
cdr3_nt: TGCGCCAGCAGCCAACTAGCGGGAGGCGGCCAAGAGACCCAGTACTTC; cdr3_aa: CASSQLAGGGQETQYF; v_call: TRBV4-1; d_call: TRBD2; j_call: TRBJ2-5; clone_size: .
cdr3_nt: TGCGCCTGTACCGGGGCCTACAATGAGCAGTTCTTC; cdr3_aa: CACTGAYNEQFF; v_call: TRBV5-1; d_call: .; j_call: TRBJ2-1; clone_size: .
cdr3_nt: TGTGCCAGCAGCTTAACACAGAACACCGGGGAGCTGTTTTTT; cdr3_aa: CASSLTQNTGELFF; v_call: TRBV7-3; d_call: .; j_call: TRBJ2-2; clone_size: .
cdr3_nt: TGTGCCAGCGGGGACGGTCAGGATGAAAAACTGTTTTTT; cdr3_aa: CASGDGQDEKLFF; v_call: TRBV6-1; d_call: .; j_call: TRBJ1-4; clone_size: .
cdr3_nt: TGTGCCAGCAGCTTGGACGGGACAGGAATCACAGATACGCAGTATTTT; cdr3_aa: CASSLDGTGITDTQYF; v_call: TRBV7-3; d_call: TRBD1; j_call: TRBJ2-3; clone_size: .
cdr3_nt: TGCAGCGTGGCGGGACAGAGTGATTGGAACACTGAAGCTTTCTTT; cdr3_aa: CSVAGQSDWNTEAFF; v_call: TRBV29-1; d_call: TRBD1; j_call: TRBJ1-1; clone_size: few
cdr3_nt: TGTGCCAGCAGTGACGGGGCGGATAATGAAAAACTGTTTTTT; cdr3_aa: CASSDGADNEKLFF; v_call: TRBV2; d_call: .; j_call: TRBJ1-4; clone_size: few
cdr3_nt: TGTGCCAGCAGCCAGCCAGAGCTTAACTATGGCTACACCTTC; cdr3_aa: CASSQPELNYGYTF; v_call: TRBV7-8; d_call: .; j_call: TRBJ1-2; clone_size: many
cdr3_nt: TGTGCCAGCAGCCCCCGAGAAGGGGCCAAACTGTTTTTT; cdr3_aa: CASSPREGAKLFF; v_call: TRBV7-9; d_call: .; j_call: TRBJ1-4; clone_size: few
cdr3_nt: TGTGCCAGTAGTATAGGACTAGCCTCCGGGGAGCTGTTTTTT; cdr3_aa: CASSIGLASGELFF; v_call: TRBV19; d_call: TRBD2; j_call: TRBJ2-2; clone_size: once
cdr3_nt: TGCAGTGCTCCCTCAAGTAGCGGGAGAGCGAATGAGCAGTTCTTC; cdr3_aa: CSAPSSSGRANEQFF; v_call: TRBV20-1; d_call: TRBD2; j_call: TRBJ2-1; clone_size: few
cdr3_nt: TGCAGTGCTACCCGGACAGGGCGTAGCTCCGAGCAGTACTTC; cdr3_aa: CSATRTGRSSEQYF; v_call: TRBV20-1; d_call: TRBD1; j_call: TRBJ2-7; clone_size: .
cdr3_nt: TGCGCCAGCAGCTTGCAGACGGGTCCCGGGGAGCTGTTTTTT; cdr3_aa: CASSLQTGPGELFF; v_call: TRBV5-1; d_call: .; j_call: TRBJ2-2; clone_size: .
cdr3_nt: TGCGCCAGCAGCCCCATAGCAGACAATGAGCAGTTCTTC; cdr3_aa: CASSPIADNEQFF; v_call: TRBV4-1; d_call: .; j_call: TRBJ2-1; clone_size: few
cdr3_nt: TGTGCCAGCAGCTTACATCGGAAGACCCAGTACTTC; cdr3_aa: CASSLHRKTQYF; v_call: TRBV7-6; d_call: .; j_call: TRBJ2-5; clone_size: .
cdr3_nt: TGTGCCAGCAGCTTCGGAGGCCGGATCCACGAGCAGTACTTC; cdr3_aa: CASSFGGRIHEQYF; v_call: TRBV7-6; d_call: .; j_call: TRBJ2-7; clone_size: .
cdr3_nt: TGTGCCAGCTCACCCGACAGCGCCGCTGGGGCCAACGTCCTGACTTTC; cdr3_aa: CASSPDSAAGANVLTF; v_call: TRBV18; d_call: .; j_call: TRBJ2-6; clone_size: .
cdr3_nt: TGCAGCGCCGGGGCGGGACAGATTAATGAGCAGTTCTTC; cdr3_aa: CSAGAGQINEQFF; v_call: TRBV29-1; d_call: .; j_call: TRBJ2-1; clone_size: once
cdr3_nt: TGTGCCACCAGTGATGATCAAGAGACCCAGTACTTC; cdr3_aa: CATSDDQETQYF; v_call: TRBV24-1; d_call: .; j_call: TRBJ2-5; clone_size: .
cdr3_nt: TGTGCCAGCAGTGAAGATGCGGGAAGACACTACGAGCAGTACTTC; cdr3_aa: CASSEDAGRHYEQYF; v_call: TRBV2; d_call: .; j_call: TRBJ2-7; clone_size: .
cdr3_nt: TGTGCCAGCAGTTTCCGGGACACAGGGCGAGGGGACTTC; cdr3_aa: CASSFRDTGRGDF; v_call: TRBV12-3/TRBV12-4; d_call: .; j_call: TRBJ2-5; clone_size: few
cdr3_nt: TGTGCCAGCAGCTTGGTCTTCTCGAACACTGAAGCTTTCTTT; cdr3_aa: CASSLVFSNTEAFF; v_call: TRBV5-5; d_call: .; j_call: TRBJ1-1; clone_size: .
cdr3_nt: TGTGCCAGTAGATGGGGCGGAACCTACAATGAGCAGTTCTTC; cdr3_aa: CASRWGGTYNEQFF; v_call: TRBV19; d_call: .; j_call: TRBJ2-1; clone_size: few
cdr3_nt: TGTGCCAGCAGACGGGGGACAGGGTTGGAGGAGACCCAGTACTTC; cdr3_aa: CASRRGTGLEETQYF; v_call: TRBV12-3/TRBV12-4; d_call: TRBD1; j_call: TRBJ2-5; clone_size: few
cdr3_nt: TGTGCCAGCAGTTTCGGTCGTGGCGCCACGGACAACGGCTACACCTTC; cdr3_aa: CASSFGRGATDNGYTF; v_call: TRBV12-3/TRBV12-4; d_call: .; j_call: TRBJ1-2; clone_size: few
cdr3_nt: TGTGCCAGCAGTTTCCTAGCGGGAGGAGGTAATGAGCAGTTCTTC; cdr3_aa: CASSFLAGGGNEQFF; v_call: TRBV12-3/TRBV12-4; d_call: TRBD2; j_call: TRBJ2-1; clone_size: .
cdr3_nt: TGCAGTGCTCGACGGGGGAGTCTCCGTTACTCCTACGAGCAGTACTTC; cdr3_aa: CSARRGSLRYSYEQYF; v_call: TRBV20-1; d_call: .; j_call: TRBJ2-7; clone_size: .
cdr3_nt: TGCGCCAGCTTGGGTAATGGGTACATTCAGTACTTC; cdr3_aa: CASLGNGYIQYF; v_call: TRBV5-1; d_call: .; j_call: TRBJ2-4; clone_size: few
cdr3_nt: TGCGCCAGCACGTTCGTCAGGACGAACACCGGGGAGCTGTTTTTT; cdr3_aa: CASTFVRTNTGELFF; v_call: TRBV5-1; d_call: .; j_call: TRBJ2-2; clone_size: .
cdr3_nt: TGTGCCAGCAGCTTAGGAGTGCTGGACCCCCATGAGCAGTTCTTC; cdr3_aa: CASSLGVLDPHEQFF; v_call: TRBV7-9; d_call: .; j_call: TRBJ2-1; clone_size: .
cdr3_nt: TGTGCCAGCAGCCGGGGATCCGGCGGGGAGCTGTTTTTT; cdr3_aa: CASSRGSGGELFF; v_call: TRBV2; d_call: .; j_call: TRBJ2-2; clone_size: .
cdr3_nt: TGCAGTGCTAGACCTTACGCAGGGGGATACACTGAAGCTTTCTTT; cdr3_aa: CSARPYAGGYTEAFF; v_call: TRBV20-1; d_call: TRBD1; j_call: TRBJ1-1; clone_size: few
cdr3_nt: TGCGCCAGCAGCTTGGCCGGGGAGGGGGGTCAGCCCCAGCATTTT; cdr3_aa: CASSLAGEGGQPQHF; v_call: TRBV5-1; d_call: .; j_call: TRBJ1-5; clone_size: .
cdr3_nt: TGTGCCAGCAGTCCCATCGGGACTGGTAACTATGGCTACACCTTC; cdr3_aa: CASSPIGTGNYGYTF; v_call: TRBV7-9; d_call: .; j_call: TRBJ1-2; clone_size: few
cdr3_nt: TGCGCCAGCAGCCCCAGACCCCCCCGGGGTTTTATTCGGGCGCGCACAGATACGCAGTATTTT; cdr3_aa: CASSPRPPRGFIRARTDTQYF; v_call: TRBV10-2; d_call: .; j_call: TRBJ2-3; clone_size: few
cdr3_nt: TGTGCCAGCAGCCAAGGTTGGGGGCCAGAGACCCAGTACTTC; cdr3_aa: CASSQGWGPETQYF; v_call: TRBV3-1; d_call: .; j_call: TRBJ2-5; clone_size: few
cdr3_nt: TGTGCCAGCTCACCACCCTTTGGCAGGGGAAACTACGAGCAGTACTTC; cdr3_aa: CASSPPFGRGNYEQYF; v_call: TRBV18; d_call: .; j_call: TRBJ2-7; clone_size: .
cdr3_nt: TGCGCCAGCAGCCCGGGACAGGGGAGCACAGATACGCAGTATTTT; cdr3_aa: CASSPGQGSTDTQYF; v_call: TRBV5-1; d_call: TRBD1; j_call: TRBJ2-3; clone_size: few
cdr3_nt: TGCGCCAGCAGCGAAGACATCGAAGAGACCCAGTACTTC; cdr3_aa: CASSEDIEETQYF; v_call: TRBV4-1; d_call: .; j_call: TRBJ2-5; clone_size: few
cdr3_nt: TGTGCCAGCAGCTCCGGACTGAATGAGCAGTTCTTC; cdr3_aa: CASSSGLNEQFF; v_call: TRBV7-8; d_call: .; j_call: TRBJ2-1; clone_size: .
cdr3_nt: TGTGCCAGCAGCGTGGGACTAGCGGAGGACTACAATGAGCAGTTCTTC; cdr3_aa: CASSVGLAEDYNEQFF; v_call: TRBV9; d_call: TRBD2; j_call: TRBJ2-1; clone_size: .
cdr3_nt: TGTGCCAGCAGCTTATGGACAACTTTAGTGGGTGAAAAACTGTTTTTT; cdr3_aa: CASSLWTTLVGEKLFF; v_call: TRBV11-2; d_call: .; j_call: TRBJ1-4; clone_size: few
cdr3_nt: TGTGCCAGCAGTGACTTGTGGGGGCTAGCCTCACCCTCTTCCTACGAGCAGTACTTC; cdr3_aa: CASSDLWGLASPSSYEQYF; v_call: TRBV6-4; d_call: .; j_call: TRBJ2-7; clone_size: few
cdr3_nt: TGCGCCAGCAGTGAGGCGGGGGGGTGGGAGCAGTTCTTC; cdr3_aa: CASSEAGGWEQFF; v_call: TRBV10-1; d_call: TRBD2; j_call: TRBJ2-1; clone_size: few
cdr3_nt: TGCAGTGCCCCGTCGGGTTCAACTAATGAAAAACTGTTTTTT; cdr3_aa: CSAPSGSTNEKLFF; v_call: TRBV20-1; d_call: .; j_call: TRBJ1-4; clone_size: .
cdr3_nt: TGTGCCAGCAGCTTAGGGAGCCAGGGATTTTCCTACGAGCAGTACTTC; cdr3_aa: CASSLGSQGFSYEQYF; v_call: TRBV7-2; d_call: .; j_call: TRBJ2-7; clone_size: once
cdr3_nt: TGTGCCAGCAGCCGCGGACAGGCTATGGGTCAGCCCCAGCATTTT; cdr3_aa: CASSRGQAMGQPQHF; v_call: TRBV3-1; d_call: TRBD1; j_call: TRBJ1-5; clone_size: .
cdr3_nt: TGTGCCTGGAGTCGGCGGGGTCCCGAAAACATTCAGTACTTC; cdr3_aa: CAWSRRGPENIQYF; v_call: TRBV30; d_call: .; j_call: TRBJ2-4; clone_size: few
cdr3_nt: TGCGCCAGCAGCCAAGAGTGGCGGGGGAGGGAGCTGTTTTTT; cdr3_aa: CASSQEWRGRELFF; v_call: TRBV4-1; d_call: TRBD2; j_call: TRBJ2-2; clone_size: few
cdr3_nt: TGTGCCCGGCCGGAGACCCAGTACTTC; cdr3_aa: CARPETQYF; v_call: TRBV30; d_call: .; j_call: TRBJ2-5; clone_size: few
cdr3_nt: TGTGCCAGCAGCTTAACTAATGAAAAACTGTTTTTT; cdr3_aa: CASSLTNEKLFF; v_call: TRBV7-9; d_call: .; j_call: TRBJ1-4; clone_size: .
cdr3_nt: TGTGCCAGCTCACCTGCGACTAATCCTGAGCAGTTCTTC; cdr3_aa: CASSPATNPEQFF; v_call: TRBV18; d_call: .; j_call: TRBJ2-1; clone_size: once
cdr3_nt: TGCAGCGTTGCCAGTCACGGGGAGCTGTTTTTT; cdr3_aa: CSVASHGELFF; v_call: TRBV29-1; d_call: .; j_call: TRBJ2-2; clone_size: .
cdr3_nt: TGCGCCAGCAGCCGGCGGGCAGGGGCGTTCTACGAGCAGTACTTC; cdr3_aa: CASSRRAGAFYEQYF; v_call: TRBV5-1; d_call: .; j_call: TRBJ2-7; clone_size: few
cdr3_nt: TGTGCCAGCAGCGCCCGACAGGGGGCGCTTGATTCACCCCTCCACTTT; cdr3_aa: CASSARQGALDSPLHF; v_call: TRBV7-9; d_call: TRBD1; j_call: TRBJ1-6; clone_size: few
cdr3_nt: TGTGCCAGCAGTGCGGGGATCCTCCTCACAGATACGCAGTATTTT; cdr3_aa: CASSAGILLTDTQYF; v_call: TRBV2; d_call: .; j_call: TRBJ2-3; clone_size: .
cdr3_nt: TGCAGTGCTAGAAAGGGGGTCTCAGGCGGAAATGAAAAACTGTTTTTT; cdr3_aa: CSARKGVSGGNEKLFF; v_call: TRBV20-1; d_call: .; j_call: TRBJ1-4; clone_size: .
cdr3_nt: TGTGCCAGCAGTGTGACAGGGGGTGAGGTTGGGGCCAACGTCCTGACTTTC; cdr3_aa: CASSVTGGEVGANVLTF; v_call: TRBV27; d_call: TRBD1; j_call: TRBJ2-6; clone_size: few